Below, 5 T cell receptor beta chains from the same sample are listed, as sequenced in a study of human T cells and chemical hapten exposure. Specified time point: patch test 2, 6 weeks after DPC sensitization. Treatment reported: therapeutic diphenylcyclopropenone sensitization with weekly scalp DPC. Via MiXCR, TCRdb re-called the RACE reads, giving one row per CDR3 protein. The data contain 75,000 to 95,000 distinct CDR3 sequences, roughly 11% of them singletons. The sample in question was whole blood, obtained in connection with sensitization to the hapten diphenylcyclopropenone (DPC). Receptor source: a man aged 40-49 years with alopecia areata. Some clones in this sample may be carry-over from other donors' samples.

This clonotype appeared a few times. The chain has TRBV6-1 and TRBJ2-7; 7 bases are shared with TRBD1. This CDR3 spans 15 amino acids. Germline V gives CDR1 MNHNS, CDR2 SASEGT. The V gene end was trimmed by 5 bases and the J gene end by 0 bases; junction bases not matched to a gene: 7. For the CDR3, the DNA is TGTGCCAGCAGTTCACTTGGGACAGCCTCCTACGAGCAGTACTTC. Its protein is CASSSLGTASYEQYF.

V usage is TRBV20-1 and J usage is TRBJ2-3, with 7 bases identical to TRBD2. This CDR3 spans 16 amino acids. Germline CDR1 DFQATT, CDR2 SNEGSKA (reference sequence). The junction had 7 bases not matched to a gene; V was cut back by 0 bases and J by 1 base. CDR3: CSARDMLAGGTDTQYF. In nucleotides, the CDR3 is TGCAGTGCTAGAGATATGCTGGCGGGAGGCACAGATACGCAGTATTTT.

The table lists this clonotype with a few counts. The rearrangement uses TRBV20-1 and TRBJ1-1; D not resolved. The CDR3 loop spans 12 amino acids. Per germline, CDR1 DFQATT and CDR2 SNEGSKA (reference sequence). The V end was cut by 5 bases, the J end by 1 base, with 8 bases between. CDR3 protein: CSAASENTEAFF. The CDR3 nucleotides read TGCAGTGCTGCCTCAGAGAACACTGAAGCTTTCTTT.

V is TRBV6-1 and J is TRBJ1-5; D is possibly TRBD1 (5 bases). The CDR3 spans 14 residues. Germline assignment: CDR1 MNHNS and CDR2 SASEGT. Trimming removed 7 bases at V and 4 bases at J, with 14 bases between. In DNA, the CDR3 is TGTGCCAGCAACGACAGTGGTGGAAATCAGCCCCAGCATTTT. Its protein is CASNDSGGNQPQHF.

This clonotype was seen ten or more times. The V call is TRBV5-1, the J call TRBJ2-3; 9 bases line up with TRBD2. V was pared by 4 bases and J by 4 bases, with 10 bases of the junction left unmatched. The CDR3 length is 16 residues. Germline V gene lookup returns CDR1 SGHRS and CDR2 YFSETQ. CDR3 DNA sequence: TGCGCCAGCAGCAGAGGTAGCGGGAGTGAGGCAGATACGCAGTATTTT. Its translation: CASSRGSGSEADTQYF. The whole variable domain, filled in from reference TRBV5-1 and TRBJ2-3, reads KAGVTQTPRYLIKTRGQQVTLSCSPISGHRSVSWYQQTPGQGLQFLFEYFSETQRNKGNFPGRFSGRQFSNSRSEMNVSTLELGDSALYLCASSRGSGSEADTQYFGPGTRLTVL.